Listed below are T cell receptor beta chains from one sample, sequenced in a study of T cell responses to AZD1222 COVID-19 vaccine. Sequencing was performed with immunoSEQ multiplex PCR; in TCRdb, only in-frame clones are kept and a portion is missing. The sample records roughly 130,000 clones, roughly 88% being singletons. Specimen: peripheral blood, collected on day 0 of MenACWY control vaccination. These TCRs come from an adult in good health. The conserved cysteine and the conserved F or W are not part of the CDR3 here. For some rows the clone size is stated as once, few or many, or as a class when expanded; others skip it.

size,V,J,CDR3
NA,TRBV2,TRBJ2-1,ASSPYLRNEQF
NA,TRBV18,TRBJ1-1,ASSLSGDPEAF
NA,TRBV29-1,TRBJ2-1,SVGGHDSYNEQF
once,TRBV28,TRBJ2-5,ASSRRRGETQY
NA,TRBV2,TRBJ1-4,ASKPGQLATNEKLF
NA,TRBV6-6,TRBJ2-7,ASSYPGTGSYEQY
NA,TRBV28,TRBJ1-1,ASSLGQGEAF
NA,TRBV6-5,TRBJ2-7,ASSYEGTSYEQY
NA,TRBV28,TRBJ2-5,ASSFSQLGGREETQY
NA,TRBV5-1,TRBJ2-1,ASSWTSGRAEEQF
NA,TRBV4-1,TRBJ2-7,ASSPGSAGGYEQY
NA,TRBV4-1,TRBJ1-1,ASTPSRGMNTEAF
NA,TRBV6-1,TRBJ1-2,ASSEGQGGSFYGYT
NA,TRBV2,TRBJ2-7,ASSETGGSTYEQY
NA,TRBV5-1,TRBJ2-5,ASSLWTKETQY
NA,TRBV19,TRBJ1-6,ATRTGSSSPLH
NA,TRBV6-1,TRBJ2-1,ASSEAIGRDWF
NA,TRBV5-1,TRBJ2-7,ASSLGTTGAYEQY
NA,TRBV28,TRBJ2-2,ASSLNTGELF
NA,TRBV27,TRBJ2-3,ASSPSPRWDTQY
NA,TRBV12-3/TRBV12-4,TRBJ1-6,ASTRQGDSPLH
NA,TRBV3-1/TRBV3-2,TRBJ1-1,ASSHSHRGFEAF
once,TRBV27,TRBJ2-7,ASSDGTGFHEQY
few,TRBV28,TRBJ2-7,ASSLMPLAGVTSYEQY
NA,TRBV10-3,TRBJ2-7,ATISDNSYEQY
NA,TRBV9,TRBJ1-6,ASSVVPAQGIDDNSPLH
NA,TRBV3-1/TRBV3-2,TRBJ1-5,ASSQSYQPQH
once,TRBV5-1,TRBJ2-1,ASSQGGSAYNEQF
once,TRBV29-1,TRBJ1-1,SVTEGNTEAF
NA,TRBV7-9,TRBJ2-1,ASGLISGASYNEQF
NA,TRBV6-1,TRBJ1-2,ASSEGTGETNYGYT
NA,TRBV7-7,TRBJ1-1,ASSLAGQGASEAF
NA,TRBV6-4,TRBJ2-7,ASSGGTPYEQY
NA,TRBV29-1,TRBJ2-5,SVLAGLKTQY
NA,TRBV6-5,TRBJ2-7,ASIPMGGPYEQY
NA,TRBV9,TRBJ1-1,ASSPRDREDTEAF
once,TRBV30,TRBJ1-5,AWSVKGYSNQPQH
NA,TRBV7-9,TRBJ2-7,ASSTSGGATNYEQY
NA,TRBV6-5,TRBJ1-5,ASRRQDSNQPQH
few,TRBV2,TRBJ2-3,ASSPGQTSTDTQY
NA,TRBV7-9,TRBJ2-7,ASSFGEVYEQY
NA,TRBV28,TRBJ2-1,ASSTSGSYNEQF
NA,TRBV7-9,TRBJ2-2,ASSSLGLAGTGELF
NA,TRBV19,TRBJ1-6,ASSIDRGNSPLH
NA,TRBV9,TRBJ2-7,ASSRRDGYSYEQY
NA,TRBV27,TRBJ1-1,ASSYSHAGFEAF
NA,TRBV27,TRBJ1-1,ASSALGTVLTEAF
once,TRBV12-5,TRBJ1-1,ASGLNTGGGTEAF
NA,TRBV6-5,TRBJ2-7,ASRAGTGTYEQY
NA,TRBV28,TRBJ2-7,ASSPTPPTRSYEQY
NA,TRBV3-1/TRBV3-2,TRBJ1-2,ASSQRAEEGHGYT
few,TRBV27,TRBJ1-5,ASKANNQPQH
NA,TRBV7-3,TRBJ2-3,ASSVGLTSGSTDTQY
few,TRBV6-5,TRBJ1-6,ASRTGLRSNSPLH
once,TRBV19,TRBJ2-7,ASSTARTYEQY
NA,TRBV27,TRBJ1-1,ASSLYGGPTEAF